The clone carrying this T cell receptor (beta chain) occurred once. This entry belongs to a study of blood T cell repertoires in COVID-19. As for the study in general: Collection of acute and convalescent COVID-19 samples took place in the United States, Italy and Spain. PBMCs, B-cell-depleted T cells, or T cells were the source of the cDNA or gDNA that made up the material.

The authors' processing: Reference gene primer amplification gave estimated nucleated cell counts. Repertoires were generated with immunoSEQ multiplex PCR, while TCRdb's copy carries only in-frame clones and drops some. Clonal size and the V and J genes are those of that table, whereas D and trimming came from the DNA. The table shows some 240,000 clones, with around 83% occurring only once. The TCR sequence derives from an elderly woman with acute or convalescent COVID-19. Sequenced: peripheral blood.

CDR3 residues: CASSYDRGSGNTIYF. The CDR3 DNA is TGTGCCAGCAGTTACGACAGGGGCTCTGGAAACACCATATATTTT. This chain joins TRBV2 and TRBJ1-3; TRBD1 agrees at 8 bases. The CDR3 is made up of 15 amino acids. V lost 5 bases and J lost 0; bases outside the gene matches: 3. Germline V gene lookup returns CDR1 SNHLY and CDR2 FYNNEI.